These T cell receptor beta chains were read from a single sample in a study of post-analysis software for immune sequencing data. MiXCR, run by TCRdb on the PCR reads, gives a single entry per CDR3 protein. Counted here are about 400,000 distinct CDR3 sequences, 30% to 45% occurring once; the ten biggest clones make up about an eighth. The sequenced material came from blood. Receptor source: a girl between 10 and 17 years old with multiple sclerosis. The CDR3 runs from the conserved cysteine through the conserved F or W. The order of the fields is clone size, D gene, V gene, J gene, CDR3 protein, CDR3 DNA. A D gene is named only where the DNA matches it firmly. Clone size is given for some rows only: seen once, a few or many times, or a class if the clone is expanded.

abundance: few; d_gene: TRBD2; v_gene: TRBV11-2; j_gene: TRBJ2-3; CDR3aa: CASSLRTSGFTDTQYF; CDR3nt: TGTGCCAGCAGCCTGAGGACTAGCGGCTTCACAGATACGCAGTATTTT
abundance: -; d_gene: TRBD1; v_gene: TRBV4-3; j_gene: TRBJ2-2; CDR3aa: CASSQGRRTGTTGELFF; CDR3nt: TGCGCCAGCAGCCAAGGCAGAAGGACAGGCACGACCGGGGAGCTGTTTTTT
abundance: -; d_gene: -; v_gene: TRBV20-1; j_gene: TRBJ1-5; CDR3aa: CSARQGSSNQPQHF; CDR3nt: TGCAGTGCTAGGCAGGGTAGTAGCAATCAGCCCCAGCATTTT
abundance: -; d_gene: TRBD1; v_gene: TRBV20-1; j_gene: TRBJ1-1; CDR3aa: CSAPKATGGHTEAFF; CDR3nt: TGCAGTGCTCCGAAGGCGACAGGGGGGCACACTGAAGCTTTCTTT
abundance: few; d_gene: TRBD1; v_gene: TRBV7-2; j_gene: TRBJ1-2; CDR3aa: CASSSHQPGGGNYGYTF; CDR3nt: TGTGCCAGCAGCTCCCACCAACCAGGGGGAGGTAACTATGGCTACACCTTC
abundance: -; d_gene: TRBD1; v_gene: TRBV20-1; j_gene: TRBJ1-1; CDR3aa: CSATKIDRVGTEAFF; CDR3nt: TGCAGTGCTACCAAAATAGACAGGGTGGGGACTGAAGCTTTCTTT
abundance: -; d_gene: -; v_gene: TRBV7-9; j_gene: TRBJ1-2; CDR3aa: CASARGGDGYTF; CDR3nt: TGTGCCAGCGCCCGCGGGGGCGATGGCTACACCTTC
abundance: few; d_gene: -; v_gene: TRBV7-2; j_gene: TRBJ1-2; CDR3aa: CASSSGGNGYTF; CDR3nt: TGTGCCAGCAGCTCCGGGGGGAATGGCTACACCTTC
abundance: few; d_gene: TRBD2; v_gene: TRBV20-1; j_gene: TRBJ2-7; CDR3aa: CSARLGLAGGYEQYF; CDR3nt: TGCAGTGCTAGGTTGGGACTAGCGGGGGGTTACGAGCAGTACTTC
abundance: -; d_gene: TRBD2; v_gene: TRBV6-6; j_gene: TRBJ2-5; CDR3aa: CASRPGLAGGEETQYF; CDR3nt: TGTGCCAGCAGACCGGGACTAGCGGGGGGAGAAGAGACCCAGTACTTC
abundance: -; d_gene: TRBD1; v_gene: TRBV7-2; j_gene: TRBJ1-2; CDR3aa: CASSLVPEGQGGGYTF; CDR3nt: TGTGCCAGCAGCTTAGTACCCGAAGGACAGGGCGGGGGCTACACCTTC
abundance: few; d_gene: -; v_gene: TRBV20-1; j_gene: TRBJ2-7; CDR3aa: CSAPGTIISYEQYF; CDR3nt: TGCAGTGCACCCGGGACAATCATCTCCTACGAGCAGTACTTC
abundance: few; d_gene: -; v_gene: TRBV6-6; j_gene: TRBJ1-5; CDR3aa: CASSYSLGRGGNQPQHF; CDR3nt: TGTGCCAGCAGTTACTCCTTGGGGAGGGGCGGCAATCAGCCCCAGCATTTT
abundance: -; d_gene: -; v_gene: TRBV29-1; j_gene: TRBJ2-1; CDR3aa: CSVETAGLGGEQFF; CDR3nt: TGCAGCGTTGAAACCGCCGGCTTAGGCGGTGAGCAGTTCTTC
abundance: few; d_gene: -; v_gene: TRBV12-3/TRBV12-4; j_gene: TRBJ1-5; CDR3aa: CASSPQGLVEPQHF; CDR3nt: TGTGCCAGCAGTCCACAGGGTTTGGTGGAGCCCCAGCATTTT